These T cell receptor beta chains were read from a single sample in a study of post-analysis software for immune sequencing data. TCRdb reprocessed the PCR reads with MiXCR, giving one entry per CDR3 protein. Among approximately 440,000 distinct CDR3 sequences listed, 45% were seen once. What was sequenced was blood. The receptors derive from a girl between 10 and 17 years old with multiple sclerosis. Both conserved end residues are part of each CDR3. Fields, in order: V gene, J gene, CDR3 length, D gene, clone size, CDR3 DNA, CDR3 protein. The D gene is left open where the match is weak. The size of a clone is reported for some rows only, either as once, few or many, or as a class for expanded clones.

TRBV29-1	TRBJ2-1	13	NA	NA	TGCAGCGTTGACCGGCAGAGCTACAATGAGCAGTTCTTC	CSVDRQSYNEQFF
TRBV28	TRBJ2-1	18	NA	many	TGTGCCAGCAGTTCAATACCCGGGACTTCCTTTACCTACAATGAGCAGTTCTTC	CASSSIPGTSFTYNEQFF
TRBV2	TRBJ2-7	12	NA	NA	TGTGCCAGCAGTGACATCGGCTACGAGCAGTACTTC	CASSDIGYEQYF
TRBV7-2	TRBJ2-7	15	TRBD2	NA	TGTGCCAGCAGCTTAGCACTAGCGGGGAACTACGAGCAGTACTTC	CASSLALAGNYEQYF
TRBV27	TRBJ1-4	14	TRBD1	NA	TGTGCCAGCAGTCAACAGGGGAAGGGTGAAAAACTGTTTTTT	CASSQQGKGEKLFF
TRBV29-1	TRBJ2-7	11	NA	many	TGCAGCGTTGTACGGGGATACGAGCAGTACTTC	CSVVRGYEQYF
TRBV19	TRBJ1-1	15	TRBD1	NA	TGTGCCAGTAGTGCGGCCGGGACAGGGAACACTGAAGCTTTCTTT	CASSAAGTGNTEAFF
TRBV28	TRBJ1-5	15	NA	NA	TGTGCCAGCAGTTCCCGAGACTTGCTCAATCAGCCCCAGCATTTT	CASSSRDLLNQPQHF
TRBV9	TRBJ1-2	13	NA	few	TGTGCCAGCAGCATCCGCCCAACCCATGGCTACACCTTC	CASSIRPTHGYTF
TRBV5-1	TRBJ1-1	15	NA	NA	TGCGCCAGCAGCTTGAGGCGGGACCCTGACCCTGAAGCTTTCTTT	CASSLRRDPDPEAFF
TRBV28	TRBJ2-7	14	NA	few	TGTGCCAGCAGTCGCGAGGGACTCAACTACGAGCAGTACTTC	CASSREGLNYEQYF
TRBV3-1	TRBJ1-1	14	TRBD1	NA	TGTGCCAGCAGCCAACGGACAGGGGTTACTGAAGCTTTCTTT	CASSQRTGVTEAFF
TRBV14	TRBJ2-1	17	NA	once	TGTGCCAGCAGCCTCCCTGGACAAATAATCTCCTACAATGAGCAGTTCTTC	CASSLPGQIISYNEQFF
TRBV10-3	TRBJ2-7	14	NA	NA	TGTGCCATCAGGGAGTCCGCAAGGGGCAACGAGCAGTACTTC	CAIRESARGNEQYF
TRBV6-1	TRBJ2-3	15	TRBD2	NA	TGTGCCAGCAGTGGGTTAGCGGGAGAAACAGATACGCGGTATTTT	CASSGLAGETDTRYF
TRBV5-1	TRBJ2-1	16	NA	few	TGCGCCAGCAGCTTGGTGGGCAGGGTCCCCTACAATGAGCAGTTCTTC	CASSLVGRVPYNEQFF
TRBV4-1	TRBJ2-6	16	NA	NA	TGCGCCAGCAGCCAACATGGCGTTAGTGGGGCCAACGTCCTGACTTTC	CASSQHGVSGANVLTF
TRBV2	TRBJ1-5	15	NA	NA	TGTGCCAGCAGTGAAGCAGGGGCCCTAAATCAGCCCCAGCATTTT	CASSEAGALNQPQHF
TRBV12-3/TRBV12-4	TRBJ1-2	15	NA	NA	TGTGCCAGCAGAGACCCGACAAGAGACGTGGGCGGCTACACCTTC	CASRDPTRDVGGYTF
TRBV29-1	TRBJ2-2	13	NA	NA	TGCAGCGTTGAGGCCGCAGGGGTAGGGGAGCTGTTTTTT	CSVEAAGVGELFF
TRBV29-1	TRBJ2-7	13	NA	many	TGCAGCGCCCGCGGGGCCCTAGGAGACGAGCAGTACTTC	CSARGALGDEQYF
TRBV20-1	TRBJ2-1	15	TRBD2	NA	TGCAGTGCTAGAGGGGTTAGCGGGATCTACAATGAGCAGTTCTTC	CSARGVSGIYNEQFF
TRBV6-1	TRBJ2-1	14	TRBD2	NA	TGTGCCAGCAATACCGGGACTAGCGTCGGTGAGCAGTTCTTC	CASNTGTSVGEQFF
TRBV4-1	TRBJ1-2	16	NA	NA	TGCGCCAGCAGCCAAGGAGAAGGGGGTCCTAACTATGGCTACACCTTC	CASSQGEGGPNYGYTF
TRBV6-1	TRBJ2-3	18	NA	few	TGTGCCAGCAGTGTGGGCGGGGTCGGGACCCGTAGCACAGATACGCAGTATTTT	CASSVGGVGTRSTDTQYF
TRBV15	TRBJ2-3	17	NA	NA	TGTGCCACCAGCAGAGATGATTGGACCTTTAGCACAGATACGCAGTATTTT	CATSRDDWTFSTDTQYF
TRBV24-1	TRBJ2-3	12	NA	NA	TGTGCCACCAGTGATCCGTTTGGTACGCAGTATTTT	CATSDPFGTQYF
TRBV20-1	TRBJ2-5	16	NA	NA	TGCAGTGCTAGAAACCACCTAGCGAGGCTCCAAGAGACCCAGTACTTC	CSARNHLARLQETQYF
TRBV5-1	TRBJ2-7	14	TRBD1	many	TGCGCCAGCAGCTCAGGGACAGGTCACTACGAGCAGTACTTC	CASSSGTGHYEQYF
TRBV6-2/TRBV6-3	TRBJ2-7	16	NA	NA	TGTGCCAGCAGTAAATACAGGGGACTCCAAAGCTACGAGCAGTACTTC	CASSKYRGLQSYEQYF
TRBV5-1	TRBJ1-1	15	NA	NA	TGCGCCAGCAGCCCCCTCGGGGCTAAGAACACTGAAGCTTTCTTT	CASSPLGAKNTEAFF
TRBV29-1	TRBJ2-7	10	NA	NA	TGCAGCGTGTTACGCGGCGAGCAGTACTTC	CSVLRGEQYF
TRBV6-1	TRBJ2-5	13	TRBD1	few	TGTGCCAGCACCAGGACAGGGAGGGAGACCCAGTACTTC	CASTRTGRETQYF
TRBV6-5	TRBJ1-2	12	NA	NA	TGTGCCAGCAGTGCTGCTAACTATGGCTACACCTTC	CASSAANYGYTF
TRBV27	TRBJ2-5	14	TRBD2	many	TGTGCCAGCAGCCGTAGCGGGAGGCAAGAGACCCAGTACTTC	CASSRSGRQETQYF
TRBV7-6	TRBJ2-7	15	TRBD1	few	TGTGCCAGCAGCTCCCAGGACAGGGGTCCCTACGAGCAGTACTTC	CASSSQDRGPYEQYF
TRBV2	TRBJ2-3	13	NA	NA	TGTGCCGGGGGACTCGCCAACACAGATACGCAGTATTTT	CAGGLANTDTQYF
TRBV9	TRBJ2-3	17	TRBD2	NA	TGTGCCAGCAGCGAGGGGACTAGCGGGCTTAGCACAGATACGCAGTATTTT	CASSEGTSGLSTDTQYF
TRBV7-3	TRBJ2-7	15	TRBD1	NA	TGTGCCAGCAGCTTAGGGGCCAGGGGGACCTACGAGCAGTACTTC	CASSLGARGTYEQYF
TRBV4-2	TRBJ1-1	14	TRBD1	NA	TGTGCCAGCAGCCCTAGACAGGGTGGCACTGAAGCTTTCTTT	CASSPRQGGTEAFF
TRBV4-3	TRBJ1-2	14	TRBD1	few	TGCGCCAGCAGCCAACAAACAGGGGCCTATGGCTACACCTTC	CASSQQTGAYGYTF
TRBV28	TRBJ2-7	12	NA	NA	TGTGCCAGCAGTAGGGACATCTACGAGCAGTACTTC	CASSRDIYEQYF
TRBV30	TRBJ2-7	13	NA	NA	TGTGCCTGGAGTGCAGGGTCCGGGTACGAGCAGTACTTC	CAWSAGSGYEQYF
TRBV7-2	TRBJ2-7	13	TRBD2	NA	TGTGCCAGCAGCTTAACTAGCGGGAGTGCGCAGTACTTC	CASSLTSGSAQYF
TRBV12-3/TRBV12-4	TRBJ2-1	12	TRBD1	few	TGTGCCAGCAGTCCACCGGACAGGGAGCAGTTCTTC	CASSPPDREQFF
TRBV5-1	TRBJ2-1	16	TRBD1	NA	TGCGCCAGCACCTGGTTGGGCGGGACAGGGCAACATGAGCAGTTCTTC	CASTWLGGTGQHEQFF
TRBV7-9	TRBJ2-7	16	NA	few	TGTGCCAGCAGCCCCTTGAGCTCTGGCAGGGCCTACGAGCAGTACTTC	CASSPLSSGRAYEQYF
TRBV4-3	TRBJ2-1	16	NA	few	TGCGCCAGCAGCCAAGAAAGTCAGGGACGTTACAATGAGCAGTTCTTC	CASSQESQGRYNEQFF
TRBV7-3	TRBJ2-1	12	NA	few	TGTGCCAGCAGCTTAACTTTTGGCGAGCAGTTCTTC	CASSLTFGEQFF
TRBV6-5	TRBJ2-7	13	TRBD2	NA	TGTGCCAGCAGACCCGGACTAGCGGGCGAGCAGTACTTC	CASRPGLAGEQYF
TRBV12-3/TRBV12-4	TRBJ2-5	16	TRBD1	NA	TGTGCCAGCAGTTTTGGTCGGGACAGGGGAGGGGAGACCCAGTACTTC	CASSFGRDRGGETQYF
TRBV3-1	TRBJ2-7	15	NA	few	TGTGCCAGCAGCCAAGCCCCTCGAGGCAGGTACGAGCAGTACTTC	CASSQAPRGRYEQYF
TRBV6-2/TRBV6-3	TRBJ2-1	15	NA	NA	TGTGCCAGCAGTCCTGGGGCGAGGGACTACAATGAGCAGTTCTTC	CASSPGARDYNEQFF
TRBV7-8	TRBJ2-3	15	TRBD1	NA	TGTGCCAGCAGCCGCGGGACAGGCTGGGCCGATACGCAGTATTTT	CASSRGTGWADTQYF
TRBV27	TRBJ1-1	12	NA	NA	TGTGCCAGCAGAAGTTCGAACACTGAAGCTTTCTTT	CASRSSNTEAFF
TRBV28	TRBJ2-7	18	NA	few	TGTGCCAGCAGTCTCAGACACCGGGGGATCGCCCCAAACTACGAGCAGTACTTC	CASSLRHRGIAPNYEQYF
TRBV14	TRBJ1-6	15	NA	few	TGTGCCAGCAGCCAAGATGGGGACTGGTTTTCACCCCTCCACTTT	CASSQDGDWFSPLHF
TRBV9	TRBJ2-1	16	NA	NA	TGTGCCAGCAGCGTAGGGAGCGTCCTTATCTACAATGAGCAGTTCTTC	CASSVGSVLIYNEQFF
TRBV7-9	TRBJ2-7	14	TRBD1	NA	TGTGCCAGCAGCTCAACCGGGACAGGCTACGAGCAGTACTTC	CASSSTGTGYEQYF
TRBV9	TRBJ2-3	14	NA	NA	TGTGCCAGCAGCGTAGAAGCAGGGCAGGATACGCAGTATTTT	CASSVEAGQDTQYF